This T cell receptor (beta chain) was found in a study of identical twins (dated by TCRdb to 2016 to 2017). For the wider study: To test whether fetal clonotypes persist, the study used deep sequencing on TCR alpha and beta repertoires from monozygotic twins, unrelated adults of various ages, and cord blood. To rule out contamination, the twin experiments were replicated at different times with different library preparation protocols.

Libraries came from 5' RACE. Sequenced on an Illumina HiSeq 2000. A universal primer binding site was introduced by template switching, and a unique molecular identifier was present in the final cDNA, enabling accurate counting of TCR cDNA molecules. Specific primers in the conserved constant-segment region were used to synthesize first-strand cDNA for TCR alpha and beta chains. Each cDNA library was double barcoded, with a SMART-Mk sample barcode plus Illumina barcodes, to control for contamination. TruSeq adapter sequences, together with Illumina sample barcodes, were added in two successive PCR steps. The Illumina HiSeq platform was used with custom primers to sequence TCR alpha and beta cDNA libraries. The source study handled its data this way. MiGEC was used to process raw reads and extract unique molecular identifiers, and MiXCR was used to find CDR3 positions. For each individual, recombination models were inferred using an EM algorithm with the repgenHMM and IGoR tools. Shared clonotypes were analyzed with the tcR package in R, and sharing was normalized by the product of cloneset sizes. To study raw recombination without the effects of thymic and clonal selection, out-of-frame nonproductive sequences were analyzed. Using fastp at Q25 and MiXCR, TCRdb reprocessed the public reads and kept productive beta chains. Rows matching on CDR3 protein sequence are summarized as one entry with the most common DNA and genes. These V and J calls originate from TCRdb's pipeline instead of the authors' own analysis. This sample lists 690,000 or so distinct CDR3 sequences; 8.6% were detected once. Of the sample, 0.8% to 1% is held by the ten largest clones.

All donors were healthy Caucasians. Three pairs of female monozygotic twins, all aged roughly 18 to 30 years, made up the twin cohort. RNA for TCR libraries was isolated from peripheral blood mononuclear cells. Beyond this particular receptor, the publication reports: Compared with coincidental sharing between unrelated individuals, out-of-frame TCR alpha sequences shared between twins showed an excess of sequences with low generation probability. Recombination models systematically underestimated out-of-frame TCR alpha sharing in monozygotic twins but agreed with sharing between unrelated individuals. Abundant cord blood beta clonotypes had fewer insertions, young adult naive repertoires showed a similar but weaker trend, and memory repertoires showed no such trend. Conclusions relied on cross-sectional statistical analysis, since the same donors could not be followed over many years. Invariant T cells such as MAIT and iNKT could partly confound zero-insertion analyses, though diverse VJ usage argued against this for most clonotypes. In beta out-of-frame sequences, excess twin sharing was weaker, because having fewer shared sequences lowered the signal-to-noise ratio.

CDR1 and CDR2, looked up from the germline V gene, are SGHNT and YENEEA. V is trimmed back by 1 base and J by 6 bases, and the junction contains 5 bases that no gene match accounts for. The CDR3 measures 15 amino acids from cysteine to phenylalanine. Only CDR3 DNA remains: 45 bases, in frame from the first base. Concerning this clonotype: Its antigen is still unknown. No quality values exist for individual bases; no much larger clone is one base distant.

This sample also appeared in a second study, on yellow fever vaccine responses in identical twins. The second publication reports: The authors reported that the T cell response to vaccination in identical twins appeared partly convergent and partly personalized. In the study, vaccine-responding T cell clones were precisely tracked in identical twins.

Rearrangement joined TRBV11-3 to TRBJ2-1; the central 8 bases match TRBD2. This receptor was obtained from a woman between 18 and 29 years old in good health. The source material was PBMCs. The nucleotide sequence is given as TGTGCCAGCAGCTTAGCCGGGAGGGCCCCCAATGAGCAGTTCTTC. Translated, this gives CASSLAGRAPNEQFF.